The source of this TCR beta chain is a study of blood T cell repertoires in COVID-19. Ages ranged from about 18 to 100 years, with residence in around 24 US areas. TCRdb keeps only in-frame clones here, not all; method: immunoSEQ multiplex PCR. The sample shows about 290,000 clones, about 89% of them seen only once. This CDR3 is 14 amino acids long. V dropped 8 bases and J dropped 7; count of bases not matched to a gene: 9. Germline assignment: CDR1 WSHSY and CDR2 SAAADI. Only a few counts were recorded for this clone. The V and J genes are TRBV10-2 and TRBJ2-2; TRBD1 agrees at 8 bases. Sequenced input: PBMCs or T cells enriched from blood (not recorded which). The clonotype comes from a woman aged 40 to 50 who had recovered from COVID-19. Here the CDR3 DNA reads TGCGCCAGCGGTGGACAGGGACGAGACGGGGAGCTGTTTTTT. Translated, it gives CASGGQGRDGELFF.